These 22 T cell receptor beta chains were all obtained from the same sample, sequenced in a study of tissue T cells after allogeneic stem cell transplantation (dated by TCRdb to between 2022 and 2023). This sample's time point label indicates: mouse harvest day 7 after allogeneic transplant. Each mouse graft consisted of 10^7 T-cell-depleted bone marrow cells plus 10^6 splenic CD5+ T cells and was given by tail vein injection. Library construction relied on the immunoSEQ multiplex PCR assay. TCRdb took this table from immuneACCESS and kept in-frame rearrangements with V and J called. Such tables lack part of the clones; where checked against another copy, unresolved V genes explain under half of the gap, and the rest is unexplained. This sample holds roughly 6,100 clones; roughly two fifths were observed only once. The biggest ten clones account for just over 2% of the sample. Sequenced material: skin. Every receptor here comes from a female BALB/c mouse given C57BL/6 T cells with graft-versus-host disease after an allogeneic hematopoietic cell transplant.

With regard to this clone: Germline and genes here are mouse. The observed sequence ends 1 residue before the CDR3 terminus, with the missing tail filled in from the germline J gene. The chain couples TRBV12-1 to TRBJ2-4; tentative D call: TRBD2 (6 bases). V was clipped by 1 base and J by 0 bases, with 7 bases between them. The CDR3 length is 14 residues. Germline loops: CDR1 SGHSN, CDR2 HYEKVE. CDR3 bases read: TGTGCCAGCTCTCTTCTGGGGAGTCAAAACACCTTGTAC. This encodes CASSLLGSQNTLY. The CDR3 in full is CASSLLGSQNTLYF.

This clone is a singleton in its sample. Mouse gene names and germline throughout. From the germline J gene comes the end of the CDR3, since the read stops 1 residue before it. The chain recombines TRBV4 with TRBJ1-1; D ambiguous. CDR1 and CDR2 (germline): LGHDT, YNNKQL (reference sequence). This CDR3 is 12 amino acids long. Trimming shortened V by 5 bases and J by 4 bases, and 8 bases separated the two germline ends. This chain's CDR3 is CASSQAGTEVFF. CDR3 bases read: TGTGCCAGCAGCCAGGCCGGCACAGAAGTCTTC.

The table lists this clone with a count of one. Gene names are the mouse ones. The CDR3 goes on 1 residue after the read ends, and that part is filled in from the germline J gene. V gene TRBV4 combines with J gene TRBJ2-1; 7 bases are shared with TRBD1. Germline loops: CDR1 LGHDT, CDR2 YNNKQL (reference sequence). The CDR3 spans 15 residues. J was trimmed by 1 base and V by 5 bases; bases with no gene match: 5. The CDR3 sequence is CASSPPRGNYAEQFF. The CDR3 DNA, read in part, is TGTGCCAGCAGCCCCCCCAGGGGGAACTATGCTGAGCAGTTC.

Of note for this clone: The gene names given are mouse names. The CDR3 end falls 1 residue outside the read, so it is completed with the germline J gene. The rearrangement uses TRBV15 and TRBJ2-2; TRBD2 matches 7 bases. This CDR3 has 15 amino acids. CDR1 SGHND and CDR2 FRSKSL come from the germline V gene. Trimming at V came to 3 bases and at J to 3 bases, leaving 4 bases not matched to a gene. CDR3 sequence: CASSLGGWDTGQLYF. The sequenced part of the CDR3 DNA is TGTGCCAGCAGTTTGGGGGGGTGGGACACCGGGCAGCTCTAC.

Only one count was recorded for this clone. Genes here carry mouse names. The read ends 1 residue shy of where the CDR3 ends; the end is completed using the germline J gene. The genes are TRBV1 and TRBJ2-3; TRBD2 is a possible D gene (7 bases). Trimming stripped 3 bases from V and 2 bases from J, with 12 bases between. Germline V gene lookup returns CDR1 NSQYPW and CDR2 LRSPGD (reference sequence). The CDR3 spans 15 residues. The CDR3: CTCSAGGWNAETLYF. The part of the CDR3 DNA that was read is TGCACCTGCAGTGCGGGGGGCTGGAATGCAGAAACGCTGTAT.

A single count supports this clone. Gene labels here are mouse ones. The missing CDR3 end, 1 residue past where the read stops, is filled in from the germline J gene. The V gene is TRBV13-3, the J gene TRBJ1-1; D ambiguous. Per germline, CDR1 NNHDY and CDR2 SYVADS. V gave up 1 base and J gave up 4 bases, with 8 bases separating them. The CDR3 is 13 residues long. The CDR3 DNA, read in part, is TGTGCCAGCAGTGATTGGGAAGGCACAGAAGTCTTC. Translation: CASSDWEGTEVF. The whole CDR3 region reads CASSDWEGTEVFF.

On this clone itself: Gene names denote mouse genes. Sequencing ends 1 residue short of the CDR3 end; the germline J gene provides the rest. Additional DNA sequences in this sample encode the identical CDR3. The V call is TRBV16, the J call TRBJ2-7, with TRBD2 identical over 9 bases. The CDR3 has 14 amino acids. With 0 bases clipped from V and 3 bases from J, the junction kept 0 bases outside the gene matches. Per the germline V gene, CDR1 is SGHSA and CDR2 is FRNQAP. The covered CDR3 bases are TGTGCAAGCAGCTTAGAGACTGGGGGCTATGAACAGTAC. Translating gives CASSLETGGYEQY. The complete CDR3 reads CASSLETGGYEQYF.

This clone was detected only a few times. Each gene name is a mouse one. Read coverage stops 1 residue before the CDR3 terminus; the germline J gene supplies the remainder. The chain has TRBV26 and TRBJ1-4; no definite D call. This CDR3 spans 12 amino acids. The germline V gene has CDR1 KGHPV and CDR2 FQNQEV (reference sequence). V was pared by 2 bases and J by 6 bases, with 4 bases between. CDR3 DNA, as far as it was read: TGTGCCAGCAGTCTGGGGCACGAAAGATTATTT. Translation: CASSLGHERLF. The entire CDR3 protein is CASSLGHERLFF.

On this clone: The listed genes are named as in mouse. Read sequence stops 1 residue before the CDR3 end, and the germline J gene provides the missing end. The chain couples TRBV23 to TRBJ2-1; the table's D call, TRBD2, has no DNA check behind it. There are 15 residues in the CDR3. Looked up from germline, CDR1 is KGHTA and CDR2 is FQNQQP. The CDR3 DNA, read in part, is TGCTCCAGCAGTCATCGGGACTGGGGCTATGCTGAGCAGTTC. This gives the protein CSSSHRDWGYAEQF. The entire CDR3 protein reads CSSSHRDWGYAEQFF.

About this clone: Gene names and germline match the mouse. The DNA ends 1 residue before the CDR3 does, and the rest of the CDR3 is filled in from the germline J gene. J is TRBJ2-3 and V is TRBV15; 10 positions match TRBD2. There are 15 residues in the CDR3. After removal of 5 bases from V and 3 bases from J, the junction contained 5 bases not matched to a gene. Germline lookup yields CDR1 SGHND and CDR2 FRSKSL. The CDR3 DNA, read in part, is TGTGCCAGCAGTGCTGGGGGGGCGCAGGCAGAAACGCTGTAT. Its translation: CASSAGGAQAETLY. The entire CDR3 is CASSAGGAQAETLYF. Filled out from reference TRBV15 and TRBJ2-3, the complete variable domain reads DAGVTQTPRHEVAEKGQTIILKCEPVSGHNDLFWYRQTKIQGLELLSYFRSKSLMEDGGAFKDRFKAEMLNSSFSTLKIQPTEPKDSAVYLCASSAGGAQAETLYFGSGTRLTVL.

Only a few counts were recorded for this clone. Here the gene names and germline are mouse. The CDR3 end lies 1 residue beyond the end of the read and is filled in from the germline J gene. The V and J genes are TRBV24 and TRBJ2-7, with 10 bases matching TRBD2. Germline CDR1 is KGHTA and CDR2 is FRNEEI. This CDR3 has 15 amino acids. The V gene end was trimmed by 2 bases and the J gene end by 4 bases; junction bases not matched to a gene: 5. The CDR3 bases that were read are TGTGCCAGCAGTCTGACGGACTGGGGGCTTTATGAACAGTAC. This encodes CASSLTDWGLYEQY. The complete CDR3 sequence is CASSLTDWGLYEQYF.

For this clone: Mismatch with germline at one junction end may stem from a read error. Gene names denote mouse genes. The DNA ends 1 residue before the CDR3 does, and the rest of the CDR3 is filled in from the germline J gene. The chain combines TRBV3 with TRBJ2-7, with 7 bases fitting TRBD1. The CDR3 is 13 residues long. Germline V CDR1 and CDR2: SNHLY, FYNGKV (reference sequence). The CDR3 spells CVSSPRQGYEQYF. The part of the CDR3 DNA that was read is TGTGTCAGCAGCCCACGACAGGGTTATGAACAGTAC.

Notes on this clone: Gene and germline names: mouse. The read ends 1 residue before the CDR3 terminus; that terminus is restored from the germline J gene. The chain carries TRBV3 and TRBJ2-7; 10 nucleotides align to TRBD2. V shed 1 base and J 6 bases; nucleotides not matched to a gene: 0. CDR3 length equals 13 residues. Germline V gene sequence: CDR1 SNHLY, CDR2 FYNGKV (reference sequence). Incomplete CDR3 DNA: TGTGCCAGCAGCTTAGGGACTGGGGGTGAACAGTAC. It is translated as CASSLGTGGEQY. The whole CDR3 reads CASSLGTGGEQYF.

Note on this clone: Genes and germline are mouse. The read halts 1 residue ahead of the CDR3 end, with the missing end drawn from the germline J gene. V and J are TRBV13-3 and TRBJ2-1, with D possibly TRBD2 on 6 matching bases. The CDR3 length is 14 residues. V shed 0 bases and J shed 3 bases, with 7 bases lying between them. CDR1 is NNHDY, CDR2 SYVADS, per germline. The CDR3 spells CASSDATGYAEQFF. The CDR3 bases that were read are TGTGCCAGCAGTGATGCGACTGGCTATGCTGAGCAGTTC.

This clone was observed a handful of times. Genes and germline are mouse. The read falls 1 residue short of the CDR3 end, and the missing part is taken from the germline J gene. The chain combines TRBV24 with TRBJ1-4; D unclear. Germline V lookup: CDR1 KGHTA, CDR2 FRNEEI. V was cut by 0 bases and J by 6 bases, with 14 bases left in between. The CDR3 spans 16 residues. CDR3 DNA, as far as it was read: TGTGCCAGCAGTCTGTATTACGGGGAGGAGGACGAAAGATTATTT. Amino acid sequence: CASSLYYGEEDERLF. The whole CDR3 sequence reads CASSLYYGEEDERLFF.

This clone was recorded a few times. Gene names are mouse gene names. The read finishes 1 residue shy of the CDR3 end, and the germline J gene is used to complete it. The rearrangement uses TRBV3 and TRBJ2-7; 9 bases are shared with TRBD2. V shed 4 bases and J 2 bases; nucleotides not matched to a gene: 3. Looked up from germline, CDR1 is SNHLY and CDR2 is FYNGKV (reference sequence). This CDR3 has 14 residues. The CDR3 loop is CASSSHWGAYEQYF. The sequenced CDR3 bases are TGTGCCAGCAGCTCCCACTGGGGGGCCTATGAACAGTAC.

Regarding this clone: The gene names here belong to mouse. The CDR3 is cut off 1 residue early in the read; its end comes from the germline J gene. This chain joins TRBV2 and TRBJ1-1, with 8 positions matching TRBD1. The CDR3 length is 15 residues. The trim removed 0 bases at V and 3 bases at J, leaving 3 bases unmatched. Germline V CDR1 and CDR2: LGHNA, YSYQKL. CDR3 protein: CASSQDPGGDTEVFF. CDR3 DNA, as far as it was read: TGTGCCAGCAGCCAAGATCCAGGGGGCGACACAGAAGTCTTC.

This clone has just a few counts. All gene names here are mouse names. Read data end 1 residue before the CDR3 end; the end is taken from the germline J gene. The chain couples TRBV2 to TRBJ2-1, with 8 nucleotides matching TRBD2. There are 16 residues in the CDR3. Germline V gene data show CDR1 as LGHNA and CDR2 as YSYQKL. Germline trimming cut 0 bases from V and 5 bases from J; bases unmatched to any gene: 6. The CDR3 bases that were read are TGTGCCAGCAGCCAAGAGGGGGGGGGCGCGGATGCTGAGCAGTTC. Translation gives CASSQEGGGADAEQF. The CDR3 reads in full as CASSQEGGGADAEQFF.

On this clone itself: Gene names and germline match the mouse. The read ends 1 residue before the CDR3 terminus; that terminus is restored from the germline J gene. V usage is TRBV23 and J usage is TRBJ1-1. The CDR3 contains 14 residues. Germline V lookup: CDR1 KGHTA, CDR2 FQNQQP. CDR3: CSSSQGGTNTEVFF. The covered CDR3 bases are TGCTCCAGCAGTCAAGGGGGGACAAACACAGAAGTCTTC.

Regarding this clone: Gene labels here are mouse ones. Read data end 1 residue before the CDR3 end; the end is taken from the germline J gene. The chain recombines TRBV26 with TRBJ2-2; D is undetermined. The V end was cut by 2 bases, the J end by 4 bases, with 5 bases between. CDR1 KGHPV and CDR2 FQNQEV come from the germline V gene (reference sequence). This CDR3 is 13 amino acids long. This CDR3 is CASSLDPTGQLYF. The CDR3 DNA, read in part, is TGTGCCAGCAGTCTGGACCCCACCGGGCAGCTCTAC.

Comments on this clone: All gene names here are mouse names. The read ends 1 residue shy of where the CDR3 ends; the end is completed using the germline J gene. The genes are TRBV14 and TRBJ1-2; no definite D call. Germline CDR1 is SGHDT and CDR2 is FRDEAV. Between the trimmed V and J ends, which lost 1 base and 1 base, there was a span of 5 bases. The CDR3 sequence is 13 residues long. CDR3 region: CASSFGGNSDYTF. CDR3 DNA (partial): TGTGCCAGCAGTTTCGGCGGAAACTCCGACTACACC.

For this clone: Mouse germline and gene names are used. The read finishes 1 residue shy of the CDR3 end, and the germline J gene is used to complete it. This chain connects TRBV3 to TRBJ2-7, with TRBD2 matching over 14 bases. V trimming: 5 bases; J trimming: 6 bases; junction bases outside the gene matches: 3. In germline, CDR1 is SNHLY, CDR2 FYNGKV (reference sequence). The CDR3 has 14 amino acids. CDR3 sequence: CASSQGLGGLEQYF. CDR3 DNA (partial): TGTGCCAGCAGCCAGGGACTGGGGGGGCTTGAACAGTAC.